This TCR beta chain was retrieved from a study of control samples from healthy donors and cancer patients. The data were produced by immunoSEQ multiplex PCR, yet TCRdb's version contains in-frame clones alone and is incomplete. The data show 150,000 to 200,000 clones, roughly 95% seen once. Germline V CDR1 and CDR2: SEHNR, FQNEAQ (reference sequence). V lost 0 bases to trimming and J lost 6 bases, with 11 bases between them. The CDR3 runs to 14 residues. The sequence derives from a young woman in good health. The V gene is TRBV7-9, the J gene TRBJ1-2; D possibly corresponds to TRBD1 (6 bases). Material for sequencing was blood. The CDR3 DNA is TGTGCCAGCAGCTTAGCACAGGGCTTGCATGGCTACACCTTC. Protein sequence: CASSLAQGLHGYTF.